The sequence of this T cell receptor beta chain was determined in a study of beta chain bispecific antibodies for T cell cancers. Across the study: Surviving healthy donor T cells from leukemia-line and bispecific antibody cocultures were TRBV-sequenced for family depletion. Notes on the study in general: The leukemia cells, rather than normal T cells, gave most of the targeted TRBV signal. The TRBV12-3 share of total TRBV signal fell approximately 99% after anti-TRBV12 rather than anti-CD19 exposure.

V was clipped by 1 base and J by 10 bases, with 13 bases between them. The CDR3 is 14 residues long. Germline assignment: CDR1 MGHRA and CDR2 YSYEKL. This clonotype is deemed medium-sized (0.01 to 0.1%). The target antigen is unknown. Expansion lasted around 3 days, with either anti-CD3 antibody OKT3 or CD3/CD28 beads. This sample: Jurkat plus normal T cells with anti-TRBV12 bispecific. Bispecific antibody was added to 5 x 10^4 normal T cells and 5 x 10^4 target cells. TCRdb recomputed calls from the 5' RACE reads with MiXCR, one row per CDR3 protein. The data contain more than 20,000 distinct CDR3 sequences, 2% to 2.5% of them seen just once; the ten biggest clones take up around 5.2%.

J is TRBJ1-4 and V is TRBV4-1, with unresolved D. The receptor was isolated from a human donor in good health. Some clones in this sample may be carry-over from other donors' samples. Sequencing used healthy donor T cells cultured with leukemia cells, obtained from a culture containing a bispecific antibody targeting TCR Vbeta12. The CDR3 DNA reads as TGCGCCAGCAGCCAAGGGACGCTGGGTGGAAAACTGTTTTTT. It yields the protein CASSQGTLGGKLFF.